This is a list of T cell receptor beta chains from one sample in a study of blood T cell repertoires in COVID-19. Repertoires were generated with immunoSEQ multiplex PCR, while TCRdb's copy carries only in-frame clones and drops some. This sample has 200,000 to 300,000 clones, with around 89% found just once. Sequenced sample: peripheral blood. These receptors all come from a woman aged 40 to 50 with acute or convalescent COVID-19. The CDR3 runs from the conserved cysteine through the conserved F or W. D genes are given only for firm matches. Clone size is shown for a subset of rows, as once, few, many or a class of expanded clone.

d_gene: NA
j_gene: TRBJ1-2
v_gene: TRBV7-9
abundance: NA
CDR3aa: CASSPYVFREPGYTF
CDR3nt: TGTGCCAGCAGCCCCTACGTATTCAGGGAACCGGGCTACACCTTC

d_gene: TRBD1
j_gene: TRBJ1-6
v_gene: TRBV9
abundance: NA
CDR3aa: CASSVQGASNSPLHF
CDR3nt: TGTGCCAGCAGCGTCCAGGGGGCGAGTAATTCACCCCTCCACTTT

d_gene: NA
j_gene: TRBJ2-5
v_gene: TRBV4-2
abundance: NA
CDR3aa: CASSGSGVQETQYF
CDR3nt: TGTGCCAGCAGCGGGTCCGGGGTACAAGAGACCCAGTACTTC

d_gene: NA
j_gene: TRBJ1-3
v_gene: TRBV21-1
abundance: NA
CDR3aa: CASSRMGRGTGNTIYF
CDR3nt: TGTGCCAGCAGTCGTATGGGCAGGGGAACTGGAAACACCATATATTTT

d_gene: NA
j_gene: TRBJ1-1
v_gene: TRBV7-2
abundance: few
CDR3aa: CASSPLGGNLEAFF
CDR3nt: TGTGCCAGCAGCCCTCTTGGGGGGAACCTTGAAGCTTTCTTT

d_gene: TRBD1
j_gene: TRBJ1-2
v_gene: TRBV24-1
abundance: few
CDR3aa: CATSDSVGQNYGYTF
CDR3nt: TGTGCCACCAGTGATTCGGTGGGACAGAACTATGGCTACACCTTC

d_gene: NA
j_gene: TRBJ2-2
v_gene: TRBV5-1
abundance: NA
CDR3aa: CASSPWNLLGARIGTGELFF
CDR3nt: TGCGCCAGCAGCCCCTGGAATCTTCTGGGGGCGCGGATAGGGACCGGGGAGCTGTTTTTT

d_gene: TRBD2
j_gene: TRBJ2-5
v_gene: TRBV4-1
abundance: NA
CDR3aa: CASSPRQLASAETQYF
CDR3nt: TGCGCCAGCAGCCCCCGTCAACTAGCGTCCGCAGAGACCCAGTACTTC

d_gene: NA
j_gene: TRBJ1-4
v_gene: TRBV3-1/TRBV3-2
abundance: NA
CDR3aa: CASSQNGQGYEKLFF
CDR3nt: TGTGCCAGCAGCCAAAATGGGCAGGGTTATGAAAAACTGTTTTTT

d_gene: TRBD1
j_gene: TRBJ2-4
v_gene: TRBV10-1
abundance: NA
CDR3aa: CASSESKRQGAKNIQYF
CDR3nt: TGCGCCAGCAGTGAGTCGAAGAGACAGGGGGCCAAAAACATTCAGTACTTC

d_gene: NA
j_gene: TRBJ1-3
v_gene: TRBV19
abundance: NA
CDR3aa: CASSWGARYIPGNTIYF
CDR3nt: TGTGCCAGCAGTTGGGGAGCACGATACATCCCTGGAAACACCATATATTTT

d_gene: NA
j_gene: TRBJ1-5
v_gene: TRBV7-2
abundance: few
CDR3aa: CASSLKLDNQPQHF
CDR3nt: TGTGCCAGCAGCTTAAAGCTTGACAATCAGCCCCAGCATTTT

d_gene: NA
j_gene: TRBJ1-1
v_gene: TRBV6-5
abundance: NA
CDR3aa: CASIIPGGYTEAFF
CDR3nt: TGTGCCAGCATAATACCGGGGGGGTACACTGAAGCTTTCTTT

d_gene: TRBD2
j_gene: TRBJ2-5
v_gene: TRBV10-1
abundance: NA
CDR3aa: CASSPGGPIETQYF
CDR3nt: TGCGCCAGCAGTCCGGGGGGGCCGATCGAGACCCAGTACTTC

d_gene: TRBD1
j_gene: TRBJ1-2
v_gene: TRBV20-1
abundance: NA
CDR3aa: CSASSQGATGYTF
CDR3nt: TGCAGTGCTAGTAGTCAGGGGGCGACAGGCTACACCTTC

d_gene: NA
j_gene: TRBJ1-3
v_gene: TRBV10-3
abundance: NA
CDR3aa: CASRPSGNTIYF
CDR3nt: TGTGCCTCGCGGCCCTCTGGAAACACCATATATTTT

d_gene: NA
j_gene: TRBJ1-5
v_gene: TRBV6-1
abundance: NA
CDR3aa: CASSESRNQPQHF
CDR3nt: TGTGCCAGCAGTGAGTCTCGGAATCAGCCCCAGCATTTT

d_gene: NA
j_gene: TRBJ1-5
v_gene: TRBV6-1
abundance: NA
CDR3aa: CASSEQGVNQPQHF
CDR3nt: TGTGCCAGCAGTGAACAAGGGGTCAATCAGCCCCAGCATTTT

d_gene: NA
j_gene: TRBJ2-1
v_gene: TRBV24-1
abundance: NA
CDR3aa: CATSDLNSPGWNEQFF
CDR3nt: TGTGCCACCAGTGATTTGAATTCGCCGGGATGGAATGAGCAGTTCTTC

d_gene: NA
j_gene: TRBJ1-2
v_gene: TRBV24-1
abundance: NA
CDR3aa: CATWGGGHVGGYTF
CDR3nt: TGTGCCACCTGGGGGGGCGGCCATGTTGGTGGCTACACCTTC

d_gene: NA
j_gene: TRBJ1-1
v_gene: TRBV29-1
abundance: NA
CDR3aa: CSVGGDQKAFF
CDR3nt: TGCAGCGTTGGGGGGGATCAGAAAGCTTTCTTT

d_gene: NA
j_gene: TRBJ2-2
v_gene: TRBV24-1
abundance: NA
CDR3aa: CATSAGRASGELFF
CDR3nt: TGTGCCACCAGTGCCGGCAGAGCGTCGGGGGAGCTGTTTTTT

d_gene: TRBD2
j_gene: TRBJ2-5
v_gene: TRBV7-8
abundance: NA
CDR3aa: CASSLDAGDQETQYF
CDR3nt: TGTGCCAGCAGCTTAGATGCGGGGGACCAAGAGACCCAGTACTTC

d_gene: TRBD1
j_gene: TRBJ1-1
v_gene: TRBV3-1/TRBV3-2
abundance: NA
CDR3aa: CASSGDRWPTEAFF
CDR3nt: TGTGCCAGCAGCGGGGACAGGTGGCCCACTGAAGCTTTCTTT

d_gene: TRBD2
j_gene: TRBJ2-3
v_gene: TRBV5-1
abundance: NA
CDR3aa: CASTHIISGGADTQYF
CDR3nt: TGCGCCAGCACCCACATCATTAGCGGGGGGGCAGATACGCAGTATTTT

d_gene: TRBD1
j_gene: TRBJ2-6
v_gene: TRBV6-2/TRBV6-3
abundance: NA
CDR3aa: CASSPWTGRHSGANVLTF
CDR3nt: TGTGCCAGCAGCCCTTGGACAGGTCGACACTCTGGGGCCAACGTCCTGACTTTC

d_gene: NA
j_gene: TRBJ1-1
v_gene: TRBV30
abundance: NA
CDR3aa: CAWGVGGNTEAFF
CDR3nt: TGTGCCTGGGGGGTAGGGGGGAACACTGAAGCTTTCTTT

d_gene: TRBD1
j_gene: TRBJ1-2
v_gene: TRBV7-6
abundance: NA
CDR3aa: CASSSQGALGDGYTF
CDR3nt: TGTGCCAGCAGCTCACAGGGGGCACTTGGCGATGGCTACACCTTC